This TCR beta chain originates from a study of early T cells in non-severe SARS-CoV-2 infection. Study at large: Chains were not paired, and sequencing was done on bulk RNA from unsorted whole blood. Overall study results and limits: Sequences matched to VDJdb favored anti-spike CD8 responses, while private and CD4 specificities were missed.

This CDR3 comprises 12 residues. Looked up from germline, CDR1 is SGHDN and CDR2 is FVKESK. V was pared by 1 base and J by 11 bases, with 11 bases between. A remark on this clonotype: Antigen unknown.

Attached unique molecular identifiers marked individual cDNA molecules. One entry per CDR3 protein, called by TCRdb with MiXCR from the 5' RACE reads. The sample holds 80,000 to 95,000 distinct CDR3 sequences, 12% to 15% seen once. The chain has TRBV14 and TRBJ1-1; tentative D call: TRBD1 (6 bases). The receptor was isolated from an adult who was a healthcare worker with PCR-confirmed SARS-CoV-2 infection or an uninfected control (not recorded which). Sequenced: whole blood. The CDR3 coding sequence is TGTGCCAGCAGCCAAGCAAACAGGGTCGCTTTCTTT. Protein product: CASSQANRVAFF. Full variable domain (remainder filled in from reference TRBV14 and TRBJ1-1): EAGVTQFPSHSVIEKGQTVTLRCDPISGHDNLYWYRRVMGKEIKFLLHFVKESKQDESGMPNNRFLAERTGGTYSTLKVQPAELEDSGVYFCASSQANRVAFFGQGTRLTVV.